The rows below give T cell receptor beta chains drawn from one sample of a study of T-cell reconstitution after alpha-beta-depleted transplantation in children. TCRdb processed the PCR reads anew with MiXCR; each CDR3 protein has one entry. The sample lists over 400,000 distinct CDR3 sequences; around 12% were seen once. The source was PBMCs from the stem cell graft donor, collected from the stem cell graft. The receptors were sampled from a human donor who donated a stem cell graft to a child with combined immunodeficiency. Each CDR3 is given with its conserved first and last residue. A D gene is named only where the DNA matches it firmly. Clone size is shown for a subset of rows, as once, few, many or a class of expanded clone.

v_gene,d_gene,abundance,j_gene,CDR3aa,CDR3nt
TRBV20-1,.,few,TRBJ2-1,CSSFLFGSSYNEQFF,TGCAGCTCTTTCCTCTTCGGGAGCTCCTACAATGAGCAGTTCTTC
TRBV27,.,.,TRBJ2-7,CASNLGKGPTYEQYF,TGTGCCAGCAATTTGGGAAAGGGGCCAACCTACGAGCAGTACTTC
TRBV12-5,.,.,TRBJ2-2,CASVGLANTGELFF,TGTGCTAGTGTCGGGTTAGCGAACACCGGGGAGCTGTTTTTT
TRBV18,.,.,TRBJ2-7,CASSPQPGTFYEQYF,TGTGCCAGCTCACCCCAACCTGGGACCTTCTACGAGCAGTACTTC
TRBV14,TRBD2,.,TRBJ2-1,CASSRLAGGEFPRNEQFF,TGTGCCAGCAGCCGACTAGCGGGAGGTGAGTTCCCGCGGAATGAGCAGTTCTTC
TRBV10-3,.,few,TRBJ2-1,CAISTGVTGSNEQFF,TGTGCCATCAGTACTGGGGTTACGGGGAGCAATGAGCAGTTCTTC
TRBV4-3,.,few,TRBJ1-3,CASSQEVSFSGNTIYF,TGCGCCAGCAGCCAAGAAGTTAGCTTCTCTGGAAACACCATATATTTT
TRBV18,.,.,TRBJ2-7,CASSPVPDLSYEQYF,TGTGCCAGCTCACCGGTACCGGATTTAAGCTACGAGCAGTACTTC
TRBV18,.,many,TRBJ1-1,CASSPRTNTEAFF,TGTGCCAGCTCACCGCGAACCAACACTGAAGCTTTCTTT
TRBV10-3,.,.,TRBJ2-5,CAISESAPGRETQYF,TGTGCCATCAGTGAGTCAGCCCCGGGACGAGAGACCCAGTACTTC
TRBV12-3/TRBV12-4,TRBD1,many,TRBJ2-6,CASSPFGQEPSGANVLTF,TGTGCCAGCAGTCCCTTCGGACAGGAACCGTCTGGGGCCAACGTCCTGACTTTC
TRBV10-3,.,many,TRBJ1-3,CAISEGGATGNTIYF,TGTGCCATCAGTGAGGGTGGGGCTACTGGAAACACCATATATTTT
TRBV4-3,.,.,TRBJ2-7,CASSQDRGTYEQYF,TGCGCCAGCAGCCAGGATCGGGGCACCTACGAGCAGTACTTC
TRBV29-1,TRBD1,.,TRBJ1-1,CSVYRGWNTEAFF,TGCAGCGTGTACAGGGGCTGGAACACTGAAGCTTTCTTT
TRBV7-9,.,.,TRBJ2-1,CASSFLHGEQFF,TGTGCCAGCAGCTTTTTGCACGGTGAGCAGTTCTTC
TRBV2,.,few,TRBJ2-7,CASGRDISYEQYF,TGTGCCAGCGGCCGGGACATCTCCTACGAGCAGTACTTC
TRBV20-1,TRBD1,few,TRBJ2-7,CSAHIRNRGPSYEQYF,TGCAGTGCCCACATCAGAAACAGGGGGCCCTCCTACGAGCAGTACTTC
TRBV20-1,.,many,TRBJ2-1,CSARRRGPFNEQFF,TGCAGTGCTAGACGGCGGGGTCCCTTCAATGAGCAGTTCTTC
TRBV9,TRBD1,many,TRBJ2-1,CASSVDGTGGYEQFF,TGTGCCAGCAGCGTAGACGGGACAGGGGGCTATGAGCAGTTCTTC
TRBV29-1,.,few,TRBJ1-4,CSVESRQGDEKLFF,TGCAGCGTTGAATCGCGGCAGGGTGATGAAAAACTGTTTTTT
TRBV7-8,.,few,TRBJ2-7,CASTLGAYEQYF,TGTGCCAGCACCCTAGGGGCCTACGAGCAGTACTTC
TRBV29-1,.,many,TRBJ2-1,CSADRGGLYNEQFF,TGCAGCGCCGATAGGGGGGGTTTATACAATGAGCAGTTCTTC
TRBV7-2,TRBD1,.,TRBJ1-4,CASSSDRGSGEKLFF,TGTGCCAGCAGCTCAGACAGGGGATCTGGGGAAAAACTGTTTTTT
TRBV7-7,.,few,TRBJ2-2,CASRPIAGDTGELFF,TGTGCCAGCAGGCCCATTGCGGGTGACACCGGGGAGCTGTTTTTT
TRBV21-1,.,few,TRBJ2-7,CASSPGARAREQYF,TGTGCCAGCAGCCCCGGGGCCAGGGCTCGCGAGCAGTACTTC
TRBV27,.,few,TRBJ2-2,CASRQGGTGELFF,TGTGCCAGCAGGCAGGGCGGAACCGGGGAGCTGTTTTTT
TRBV3-1,TRBD1,.,TRBJ2-7,CASSQVGQGPYEQYF,TGTGCCAGCAGCCAGGTAGGACAGGGACCTTACGAGCAGTACTTC
TRBV4-3,TRBD1,.,TRBJ2-7,CASSQDYRGPYEQYF,TGCGCCAGCAGCCAAGACTACAGGGGTCCCTACGAGCAGTACTTC